Listed below are T cell receptor beta chains from one sample, sequenced in a study of Ad26.COV2.S vaccination and SARS-CoV-2 variants. Method: immunoSEQ multiplex PCR; TCRdb's copy keeps in-frame clones and lacks some. The sample includes a few hundred thousand clones, around 87% of them seen just once. The sequencing here drew on peripheral blood, taken in a trial of Ad26.COV2.S vaccine versus placebo. Source of these receptors: a person between 18 and 65 years old who received the Ad26.COV2.S COVID-19 vaccine or a placebo. Both conserved end residues are part of each CDR3. A D gene is named only where the DNA matches it firmly. Only some rows state a clone size, as once, few, many or a class for expanded clones.

v_gene: TRBV9; d_gene: .; j_gene: TRBJ1-2; abundance: .; CDR3aa: CASSTMEADYGYTF; CDR3nt: TGTGCCAGCAGCACGATGGAGGCTGACTATGGCTACACCTTC
v_gene: TRBV19; d_gene: .; j_gene: TRBJ2-5; abundance: .; CDR3aa: CASRNGRGRGETQYF; CDR3nt: TGTGCCAGTAGGAACGGAAGGGGTCGAGGTGAGACCCAGTACTTC
v_gene: TRBV18; d_gene: .; j_gene: TRBJ1-2; abundance: .; CDR3aa: CASSPGHLGYTF; CDR3nt: TGTGCCAGCTCTCCGGGACATCTTGGCTACACCTTC
v_gene: TRBV30; d_gene: TRBD1; j_gene: TRBJ2-7; abundance: .; CDR3aa: CAGYRDREQYEQYF; CDR3nt: TGTGCCGGGTACCGGGACAGGGAACAGTACGAGCAGTACTTC
v_gene: TRBV30; d_gene: .; j_gene: TRBJ1-3; abundance: once; CDR3aa: CASDTSGNTIYF; CDR3nt: TGTGCCTCCGATACCTCTGGAAACACCATATATTTT
v_gene: TRBV19; d_gene: TRBD2; j_gene: TRBJ2-1; abundance: .; CDR3aa: CASSSRRENEQFF; CDR3nt: TGTGCCAGTAGTAGTAGGCGGGAGAATGAGCAGTTCTTC
v_gene: TRBV4-3; d_gene: .; j_gene: TRBJ2-2; abundance: .; CDR3aa: CASSQDRGSNTGELFF; CDR3nt: TGCGCCAGCAGCCAAGATAGAGGGTCGAACACCGGGGAGCTGTTTTTT
v_gene: TRBV7-8; d_gene: .; j_gene: TRBJ2-3; abundance: .; CDR3aa: CASSLLGTTDTQYF; CDR3nt: TGTGCCAGCAGCTTACTAGGTACCACAGATACGCAGTATTTT
v_gene: TRBV15; d_gene: .; j_gene: TRBJ1-1; abundance: .; CDR3aa: CATSRDRSRDTEAFF; CDR3nt: TGTGCCACCAGCAGAGACAGGTCTCGGGACACTGAAGCTTTCTTT
v_gene: TRBV7-2; d_gene: .; j_gene: TRBJ2-1; abundance: .; CDR3aa: CASSLSGNEQFF; CDR3nt: TGTGCCAGCAGCTTATCAGGGAATGAGCAGTTCTTC
v_gene: TRBV14; d_gene: .; j_gene: TRBJ1-1; abundance: .; CDR3aa: CASSQEWGATEAFF; CDR3nt: TGTGCCAGCAGCCAAGAGTGGGGGGCCACTGAAGCTTTCTTT
v_gene: TRBV11-1; d_gene: .; j_gene: TRBJ2-1; abundance: .; CDR3aa: CASSLDGAAYNEQFF; CDR3nt: TGTGCCAGCAGCCTAGACGGGGCCGCCTACAATGAGCAGTTCTTC
v_gene: TRBV12-3/TRBV12-4; d_gene: .; j_gene: TRBJ1-1; abundance: .; CDR3aa: CASSLGPSTEAFF; CDR3nt: TGTGCCAGCAGTTTAGGCCCTTCAACTGAAGCTTTCTTT
v_gene: TRBV19; d_gene: .; j_gene: TRBJ1-1; abundance: .; CDR3aa: CASSQEDTEAFF; CDR3nt: TGTGCCAGTAGCCAAGAGGACACTGAAGCTTTCTTT
v_gene: TRBV30; d_gene: .; j_gene: TRBJ1-2; abundance: .; CDR3aa: CAWGPLGANYGYTF; CDR3nt: TGTGCCTGGGGCCCTCTCGGGGCTAACTATGGCTACACCTTC
v_gene: TRBV3-1/TRBV3-2; d_gene: .; j_gene: TRBJ1-2; abundance: .; CDR3aa: CASSQEPHYHGYTF; CDR3nt: TGTGCCAGCAGCCAAGAACCCCATTATCATGGCTACACCTTC
v_gene: TRBV12-3/TRBV12-4; d_gene: .; j_gene: TRBJ1-1; abundance: .; CDR3aa: CASTLGPNEAFF; CDR3nt: TGTGCCAGCACCCTGGGGCCCAATGAAGCTTTCTTT
v_gene: TRBV6-4; d_gene: TRBD2; j_gene: TRBJ2-1; abundance: .; CDR3aa: CASSPHGLAGVSEQFF; CDR3nt: TGTGCCAGCAGCCCACACGGACTAGCGGGGGTCTCTGAGCAGTTCTTC
v_gene: TRBV7-2; d_gene: .; j_gene: TRBJ2-1; abundance: .; CDR3aa: CASSQGVGSYNEQFF; CDR3nt: TGTGCCAGCAGCCAAGGGGTGGGCTCCTACAATGAGCAGTTCTTC
v_gene: TRBV7-6; d_gene: .; j_gene: TRBJ1-5; abundance: .; CDR3aa: CASSSPGGATPQHF; CDR3nt: TGTGCCAGCAGCTCCCCAGGTGGAGCGACACCCCAGCATTTT
v_gene: TRBV5-5; d_gene: .; j_gene: TRBJ1-1; abundance: .; CDR3aa: CASSERNFNTEAFF; CDR3nt: TGTGCCAGCTCGGAGCGGAACTTCAACACTGAAGCTTTCTTT
v_gene: TRBV7-9; d_gene: .; j_gene: TRBJ2-7; abundance: .; CDR3aa: CASSSVLSYEQYF; CDR3nt: TGTGCCAGCAGCTCGGTCTTATCCTACGAGCAGTACTTC
v_gene: TRBV6-5; d_gene: .; j_gene: TRBJ1-1; abundance: .; CDR3aa: CASSQRVNTEAFF; CDR3nt: TGTGCCAGCAGTCAAAGGGTGAACACTGAAGCTTTCTTT
v_gene: TRBV11-2; d_gene: .; j_gene: TRBJ1-6; abundance: .; CDR3aa: CASSADSYNSPLHF; CDR3nt: TGTGCCAGCAGCGCCGACAGTTATAATTCACCCCTCCACTTT
v_gene: TRBV6-4; d_gene: TRBD1; j_gene: TRBJ2-6; abundance: .; CDR3aa: CASSRTGGSSGANVLTF; CDR3nt: TGTGCCAGCAGCCGGACAGGCGGGTCCTCTGGGGCCAACGTCCTGACTTTC
v_gene: TRBV6-5; d_gene: .; j_gene: TRBJ1-1; abundance: .; CDR3aa: CASSYGPMNTEAFF; CDR3nt: TGTGCCAGCAGTTACGGACCTATGAACACTGAAGCTTTCTTT
v_gene: TRBV30; d_gene: .; j_gene: TRBJ2-7; abundance: .; CDR3aa: CAWKSGLEQYF; CDR3nt: TGTGCCTGGAAGTCAGGGTTGGAGCAGTACTTC
v_gene: TRBV27; d_gene: TRBD1; j_gene: TRBJ1-2; abundance: once; CDR3aa: CASSPRQGLRYGYTF; CDR3nt: TGTGCCAGCAGTCCCCGACAGGGATTACGGTATGGCTACACCTTC
v_gene: TRBV9; d_gene: .; j_gene: TRBJ2-7; abundance: .; CDR3aa: CASSVDEYEQYF; CDR3nt: TGTGCCAGCAGCGTAGACGAATACGAGCAGTACTTC
v_gene: TRBV7-7; d_gene: .; j_gene: TRBJ1-1; abundance: .; CDR3aa: CASSLGEGTEAFF; CDR3nt: TGTGCTAGCAGCTTAGGTGAGGGGACTGAAGCTTTCTTT
v_gene: TRBV7-9; d_gene: TRBD1; j_gene: TRBJ2-7; abundance: .; CDR3aa: CASSTGTGSDEQYF; CDR3nt: TGTGCCAGCAGTACCGGGACAGGGAGCGACGAGCAGTACTTC
v_gene: TRBV6-5; d_gene: .; j_gene: TRBJ2-3; abundance: .; CDR3aa: CASSILSTDTQYF; CDR3nt: TGTGCCAGCAGTATCCTTAGCACAGATACGCAGTATTTT
v_gene: TRBV7-9; d_gene: TRBD1; j_gene: TRBJ1-2; abundance: .; CDR3aa: CASSRDREYYGYTF; CDR3nt: TGTGCCAGCAGCAGGGACAGGGAGTACTATGGCTACACCTTC
v_gene: TRBV7-9; d_gene: .; j_gene: TRBJ1-1; abundance: .; CDR3aa: CASSLGGVEAFF; CDR3nt: TGTGCCAGCAGCTTAGGGGGCGTTGAAGCTTTCTTT
v_gene: TRBV27; d_gene: .; j_gene: TRBJ1-2; abundance: .; CDR3aa: CASSPLPTGGYTF; CDR3nt: TGTGCCAGCAGTCCGCTCCCGACAGGTGGCTACACCTTC
v_gene: TRBV19; d_gene: TRBD2; j_gene: TRBJ2-3; abundance: .; CDR3aa: CASSMGYGGGAGTDTQYF; CDR3nt: TGTGCCAGTAGTATGGGATACGGCGGGGGGGCTGGCACAGATACGCAGTATTTT
v_gene: TRBV5-1; d_gene: .; j_gene: TRBJ2-5; abundance: .; CDR3aa: CASVGNQETQYF; CDR3nt: TGCGCCAGCGTGGGGAATCAAGAGACCCAGTACTTC
v_gene: TRBV10-3; d_gene: .; j_gene: TRBJ2-5; abundance: .; CDR3aa: CAISDLTIGETQYF; CDR3nt: TGTGCCATCAGTGACCTGACCATCGGGGAGACCCAGTACTTC
v_gene: TRBV15; d_gene: .; j_gene: TRBJ1-3; abundance: .; CDR3aa: CATSRDKGHTIYF; CDR3nt: TGTGCCACCAGCAGAGATAAGGGCCACACCATATATTTT
v_gene: TRBV18; d_gene: .; j_gene: TRBJ1-2; abundance: .; CDR3aa: CASSPRTQSPNYGYTF; CDR3nt: TGTGCCAGCTCACCGAGGACACAGTCCCCTAACTATGGCTACACCTTC